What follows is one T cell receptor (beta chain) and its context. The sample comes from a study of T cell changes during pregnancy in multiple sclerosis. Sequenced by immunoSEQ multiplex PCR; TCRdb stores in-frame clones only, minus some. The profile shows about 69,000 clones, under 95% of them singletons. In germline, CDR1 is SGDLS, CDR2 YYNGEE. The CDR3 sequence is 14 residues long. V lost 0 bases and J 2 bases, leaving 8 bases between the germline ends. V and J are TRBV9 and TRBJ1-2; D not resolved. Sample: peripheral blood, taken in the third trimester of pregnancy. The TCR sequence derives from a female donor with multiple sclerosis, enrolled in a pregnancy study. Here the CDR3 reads CASSVDPGNYGYTF. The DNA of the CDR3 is TGTGCCAGCAGCGTAGACCCGGGGAACTATGGCTACACCTTC.